Here is one TCR beta chain with its context. This clonotype was seen at least ten times. Its antigen remains unidentified. Per-base qualities were not stored, and no clone one base away is much larger. Amplification of TCR beta CDR3 regions was carried out from RNA transcripts. The first round of RT-PCR for the TCR CDR3 was performed with the HTBI primer set and the Qiagen OneStep RT-PCR kit. A second multiplex PCR round built the libraries, followed by size selection and purification. Sequencing of the libraries was done on an Illumina HiSeq2000 using paired-end 100 bp reads. The paper's data handling went like this. SOAPnuke was used to process the raw data, removing reads that contained adapters or uncalled bases, had a mean Phred below 15, or lacked an exact match to the constant primer or identifier. High-quality paired reads were merged using COPE v1.2.5, and each unique nucleotide sequence was defined as a clonotype. MiTCR v1.1 was used to align clonotypes to the IMGT TRBV, TRBD and TRBJ reference segments. Analysis was restricted to V-J combinations with a frequency above 0.0001, which covered approximately 99% of repertoires. The TCS score was defined as F50 (clonal expansion) divided by E x V (chaos), with BLOSUM62-based TCRdist calculated between CDR3 peptides within each V-J. Welch's t-statistics and random forest reduced roughly 500 V-J features to 13, which were used in a naive Bayes classifier (R e1071). The public reads were reprocessed in TCRdb via fastp at Q25 and MiXCR, keeping in-frame beta chains. Each CDR3 protein gets just one entry, which takes the most common genes and DNA from the rows behind it. The V and J calls follow TCRdb's processing rather than the paper's. For this sample the table gives around 350,000 distinct CDR3 sequences, of which approximately 19% were detected only once. The ten most abundant clones make up 3% to 4.5% of the sample.

Stable Graves' hyperthyroidism was defined as the absence of progression to ophthalmopathy over 18 months of follow-up. Hyperthyroidism patients were newly diagnosed, had a disease duration of under 2 months, and were aged 18 to 65 years. The study excluded patients with uncontrolled infections, other autoimmune diseases, pregnancy or lactation. Diagnoses were established on the basis of clinical symptoms, serum thyroxine and TRAb, thyroid ultrasound, and orbital computed tomography. Ficoll-Paque density gradient centrifugation was used to isolate PBMCs from around 10 ml of fresh peripheral blood. Total RNA was extracted with Trizol reagent, and quality was checked on an Agilent 2100 Bioanalyzer. The source of the sample is a study of T cells in Graves' hyperthyroidism and ophthalmopathy (dated by TCRdb to 2018 to 2020). Broadly, across the study: Peripheral blood samples were taken at the time of initial diagnosis, prior to any treatment. To identify distinguishing TCR V-J signatures, a discovery cohort of about a hundred patients was used, comprising 43 with Graves' ophthalmopathy and some 60 with stable Graves' hyperthyroidism. Whether ophthalmopathy could be predicted prospectively was tested in an independent validation cohort made up of roughly 20 hyperthyroidism patients plus 17 patients who later progressed to ophthalmopathy. The roughly 91 discovery patients were randomly divided into training and test sets at a 7:3 ratio. The study also compared thyroid tissue and blood T-cell repertoires from five or six Graves' hyperthyroidism patients. After sampling, hyperthyroidism patients received methimazole starting at 30 mg daily, and ophthalmopathy patients received high-dose intravenous methylprednisolone. The paper reports TCR Vbeta CDR3 sequencing of over 120 peripheral blood samples: some 41 ophthalmopathy, under 80 hyperthyroidism and around 17 progressor patients. Here is what the overall study found, with its caveats: In validation, the model predicted progression to ophthalmopathy a median of roughly 6.1 months before onset, with approximately 71% sensitivity and about 72% specificity. Sample size was not statistically predetermined, and blinding of investigators to group allocation was not performed. Most expanded thyroid clonotypes (frequency above 0.001) were also detected in blood, suggesting blood repertoires may reflect thyroid immune responses. A 13 V-J signature model separated ophthalmopathy from stable hyperthyroidism, with nearly 90% sensitivity and about 81% specificity in cross-validation and 80%/75% in testing.

Taken from cysteine to phenylalanine, the CDR3 has 12 residues. Just CDR3 DNA is preserved here, 36 bases in frame from base 1. Trimmed from V: 8 bases; trimmed from J: 4 bases; junction bases lacking a gene match: 2. According to the germline V gene, CDR1 reads KGHDR and CDR2 reads SFDVKD. The specimen was blood. The chain employs TRBV24-1 and TRBJ1-2, with 8 junctional bases fitting TRBD1. The clonotype was recovered from a woman between 18 and 30 years old with Graves' hyperthyroidism. The CDR3 protein: CATTDRGYGYTF. Here is the DNA: TGTGCCACCACCGACAGGGGCTATGGCTACACCTTC.